This T cell receptor beta chain was retrieved from a study of blood T cell repertoires in COVID-19 (dated by TCRdb to about 2020). Background for the entire study: The collaborator samples originated in the United States, Italy and Spain and spanned the acute and convalescent phases of COVID-19. The samples were drawn from the first 160 participants of the ongoing ImmuneRACE study and from 1,254 subjects provided by 6 global collaborators. Where available, HLA class I and class II types were obtained from metadata supplied by the sample provider rather than from assay-based typing. The repertoires were released in a freely available public database meant as a resource for research on the immune response to SARS-CoV-2. Nearly every sample came with metadata listing a de-identified subject ID, COVID-19 status, age in years and sex. The material from the prospective study consisted of cDNA or gDNA derived from T cells, B-cell-depleted T cells, or PBMCs. Subjects who had been exposed to COVID-19, were actively infected with it, or had recovered from it provided the deeply sampled blood TCRbeta repertoires that made up the dataset. The investigation overall reported the following: The amount of clinical and demographic metadata varied by source and participant and was provided uncurated.

Whole blood was collected in K2EDTA tubes by collaborating institutions according to the institutions' own protocols. For TCRbeta analysis, collaborators shipped samples as frozen whole blood, isolated PBMCs, or DNA extracted from either of those sample types. This clone was seen a single time. Its recognized antigen is unknown. No clone much larger than this one lies a single base away; base qualities are absent. The germline V gene supplies CDR1 SGDLS and CDR2 YYNGEE. V is trimmed back by 3 bases and J by 3 bases, and the junction contains 4 bases that no gene match accounts for. Counted from cysteine to phenylalanine, this CDR3 has 14 amino acids. The entry retains the CDR3 DNA only, 42 bases that are in frame from base 1. TCRbeta CDR3 regions were amplified from genomic DNA by means of the immunoSEQ Assay, a bias-controlled multiplex PCR. On the authors' methods: Within the assay, amplification of reference gene primers was used to estimate how many nucleated cells each sample contained. To quantify the absolute abundance of each unique TCRbeta CDR3 rearrangement, sequence reads were collapsed and filtered. For each sample, productive Simpson clonality was calculated as the square root of Simpson's diversity index across productive rearrangements. Here the immuneACCESS table is served through TCRdb, limited to in-frame sequences with V and J called. Missing clones are a known gap in these copies; in checked studies unresolved V genes cover under half, and the rest lacks a known reason. That table supplies the V and J calls and clone size; D and trimming were determined from the DNA. In all, the sample holds 280,000 or so clones, and nearly 90% of those were seen once. Of the sample, almost 9.5% is held by the ten largest clones.

The V and J segments used are TRBV9 and TRBJ2-7, and 9 bases in between align with TRBD1. Sequences were obtained from peripheral blood. This clonotype was obtained from a man aged 18 to 29 with active or convalescent COVID-19. At the DNA level, the sequence is TGTGCCAGCAGCGCCGGGACAGGGTTCTACGAGCAGTACTTC. This yields the protein CASSAGTGFYEQYF.